The clone carrying this T cell receptor beta chain was seen ten or more times. Its cognate antigen is unknown. The data were taken from a study of T cells in Graves' hyperthyroidism and ophthalmopathy. Study-wide background: Peripheral blood collection took place at initial diagnosis, before any treatment. Study results and caveats: Peripheral blood also featured most of the thyroid clonotypes expanded above 0.001.

PBMCs were obtained from 10 ml fresh peripheral blood. Researchers amplified the TCR beta CDR3 regions from RNA transcripts. Initially, a first-round RT-PCR of the TCR CDR3 employed the HTBI primer set. TCRdb re-analysed the multiplex PCR reads in MiXCR, keeping a single row per CDR3 protein. Here the sample spans over 250,000 distinct CDR3 sequences, about 25% being singletons. Deletions cut 6 bases from V and 1 base from J, with 15 bases between. CDR3 length: 15 amino acids. Per the germline V gene, CDR1 is MDHEN and CDR2 is SYDVKM. The chain couples TRBV28 to TRBJ2-5; D not resolved. Sequenced material: blood. The receptor's source is a man aged 35-49 years with Graves' hyperthyroidism that later progressed to Graves' ophthalmopathy. As DNA, the CDR3 is TGTGCCAGCAGCCCCCATGGGTCTATCCAAGAGACCCAGTACTTC. Protein product: CASSPHGSIQETQYF.